The rows below give T cell receptor beta chains drawn from one sample of a study of persistence of HIV-infected CD4 T cells. Generated by immunoSEQ multiplex PCR, the TCRdb table keeps only in-frame clones and is missing some. Counted here are approximately 65,000 clones, about 77% occurring once; the ten biggest clones make up under 2%. Their antigens remain unidentified. The sample here was CD4+ T cells sorted from PBMCs after roughly 19-hour stimulation, taken from a patient who received antiretroviral therapy. The receptors were sampled from an adult man with HIV who was CMV-seropositive. Each CDR3 is given without its conserved first and last residue. Size values are once, few and many counts, or a class for expanded clones, and some rows have none.

TRBJ2-6,.,TRBV7-2,ASSLKTSPANVLT
TRBJ1-1,.,TRBV5-1,ASSLEARYNTEAF
TRBJ2-7,.,TRBV2,ASRLDRYEQY
TRBJ2-1,.,TRBV27,ASSDRPGLAAAYNEQF
TRBJ2-3,few,TRBV27,ASSFSGTAKASSTDTQY
TRBJ2-2,.,TRBV6-5,ASSLTGAGTGELF
TRBJ1-6,.,TRBV19,ASRDGDSPLH
TRBJ2-7,.,TRBV4-1,ASSQDASGSSYEQY
TRBJ2-1,once,TRBV10-3,AIRRDRGSDEQF
TRBJ2-2,once,TRBV29-1,SVGGTSGFAGELF
TRBJ2-7,few,TRBV20-1,SVLDPPEQY
TRBJ1-3,.,TRBV7-2,ASSPSWTSGNTIY
TRBJ1-1,.,TRBV3-1/TRBV3-2,ASSPQGGSTEAF
TRBJ2-7,.,TRBV7-6,ASSLGDRVLYEQY
TRBJ1-1,.,TRBV7-9,ASSLATGNTEAF
TRBJ2-7,.,TRBV7-8,ASSTHPGLALYEQY
TRBJ2-2,.,TRBV29-1,SVGPPGRQNTGELF
TRBJ1-1,.,TRBV19,ASKIRGMNTEAF
TRBJ2-1,.,TRBV28,ASGRSGGNEQF
TRBJ1-2,.,TRBV28,ASSSGHRSYGYT
TRBJ2-7,.,TRBV3-1/TRBV3-2,ASSPGLSSYEQY
TRBJ1-5,few,TRBV24-1,ATSESVVGQPQH
TRBJ1-3,.,TRBV6-6,ASSVGGLNTIY
TRBJ2-6,few,TRBV5-1,ASSTSGQAQVLT
TRBJ1-1,.,TRBV18,ASSQGLGTEAF
TRBJ2-3,.,TRBV5-3,ARRRPTDTQY
TRBJ1-3,.,TRBV3-1/TRBV3-2,ASSPWTDSGNTIY